This T cell receptor beta chain came from a study of T cell repertoires in cytomegalovirus infection. The wider study: Public TCR beta signature analysis indicated the presence of both CMV infection and matching HLA type. Study findings and constraints: CMV carriers with the relevant HLA were identified by cumulative public TCR beta family frequency. Dominant in the ex vivo response were TCR beta clonotypes restricted by HLA-C and specific for CMV.

Concerning this clonotype itself: What it binds is not known.

TCRdb fed the reads into MiXCR, producing one record per CDR3 protein. In the table there are about 150,000 distinct CDR3 sequences, more than 15% of which are singletons. Trimming pared 10 bases from V and 0 bases from J, leaving 19 bases between. The CDR3 runs to 16 residues. Germline V gene sequence: CDR1 MGHDK, CDR2 SYGVNS. The sequence was obtained from a human donor in good health (CMV status not recorded). Some clones in this sample may be carry-over from other donors' samples. Sequences were obtained from CD8+ T cells from PBMCs. The chain carries TRBV25-1 and TRBJ2-1; D ambiguous. The CDR3 protein is CATMGRLAASYNEQFF. The DNA of the CDR3 is TGTGCCACTATGGGTCGACTCGCCGCCTCCTACAATGAGCAGTTCTTC. The full variable domain, in which reference TRBV25-1 and TRBJ2-1 provide the parts outside the CDR3, is EADIYQTPRYLVIGTGKKITLECSQTMGHDKMYWYQQDPGMELHLIHYSYGVNSTEKGDLSSESTVSRIRTEHFPLTLESARPSHTSQYLCATMGRLAASYNEQFFGPGTRLTVL.